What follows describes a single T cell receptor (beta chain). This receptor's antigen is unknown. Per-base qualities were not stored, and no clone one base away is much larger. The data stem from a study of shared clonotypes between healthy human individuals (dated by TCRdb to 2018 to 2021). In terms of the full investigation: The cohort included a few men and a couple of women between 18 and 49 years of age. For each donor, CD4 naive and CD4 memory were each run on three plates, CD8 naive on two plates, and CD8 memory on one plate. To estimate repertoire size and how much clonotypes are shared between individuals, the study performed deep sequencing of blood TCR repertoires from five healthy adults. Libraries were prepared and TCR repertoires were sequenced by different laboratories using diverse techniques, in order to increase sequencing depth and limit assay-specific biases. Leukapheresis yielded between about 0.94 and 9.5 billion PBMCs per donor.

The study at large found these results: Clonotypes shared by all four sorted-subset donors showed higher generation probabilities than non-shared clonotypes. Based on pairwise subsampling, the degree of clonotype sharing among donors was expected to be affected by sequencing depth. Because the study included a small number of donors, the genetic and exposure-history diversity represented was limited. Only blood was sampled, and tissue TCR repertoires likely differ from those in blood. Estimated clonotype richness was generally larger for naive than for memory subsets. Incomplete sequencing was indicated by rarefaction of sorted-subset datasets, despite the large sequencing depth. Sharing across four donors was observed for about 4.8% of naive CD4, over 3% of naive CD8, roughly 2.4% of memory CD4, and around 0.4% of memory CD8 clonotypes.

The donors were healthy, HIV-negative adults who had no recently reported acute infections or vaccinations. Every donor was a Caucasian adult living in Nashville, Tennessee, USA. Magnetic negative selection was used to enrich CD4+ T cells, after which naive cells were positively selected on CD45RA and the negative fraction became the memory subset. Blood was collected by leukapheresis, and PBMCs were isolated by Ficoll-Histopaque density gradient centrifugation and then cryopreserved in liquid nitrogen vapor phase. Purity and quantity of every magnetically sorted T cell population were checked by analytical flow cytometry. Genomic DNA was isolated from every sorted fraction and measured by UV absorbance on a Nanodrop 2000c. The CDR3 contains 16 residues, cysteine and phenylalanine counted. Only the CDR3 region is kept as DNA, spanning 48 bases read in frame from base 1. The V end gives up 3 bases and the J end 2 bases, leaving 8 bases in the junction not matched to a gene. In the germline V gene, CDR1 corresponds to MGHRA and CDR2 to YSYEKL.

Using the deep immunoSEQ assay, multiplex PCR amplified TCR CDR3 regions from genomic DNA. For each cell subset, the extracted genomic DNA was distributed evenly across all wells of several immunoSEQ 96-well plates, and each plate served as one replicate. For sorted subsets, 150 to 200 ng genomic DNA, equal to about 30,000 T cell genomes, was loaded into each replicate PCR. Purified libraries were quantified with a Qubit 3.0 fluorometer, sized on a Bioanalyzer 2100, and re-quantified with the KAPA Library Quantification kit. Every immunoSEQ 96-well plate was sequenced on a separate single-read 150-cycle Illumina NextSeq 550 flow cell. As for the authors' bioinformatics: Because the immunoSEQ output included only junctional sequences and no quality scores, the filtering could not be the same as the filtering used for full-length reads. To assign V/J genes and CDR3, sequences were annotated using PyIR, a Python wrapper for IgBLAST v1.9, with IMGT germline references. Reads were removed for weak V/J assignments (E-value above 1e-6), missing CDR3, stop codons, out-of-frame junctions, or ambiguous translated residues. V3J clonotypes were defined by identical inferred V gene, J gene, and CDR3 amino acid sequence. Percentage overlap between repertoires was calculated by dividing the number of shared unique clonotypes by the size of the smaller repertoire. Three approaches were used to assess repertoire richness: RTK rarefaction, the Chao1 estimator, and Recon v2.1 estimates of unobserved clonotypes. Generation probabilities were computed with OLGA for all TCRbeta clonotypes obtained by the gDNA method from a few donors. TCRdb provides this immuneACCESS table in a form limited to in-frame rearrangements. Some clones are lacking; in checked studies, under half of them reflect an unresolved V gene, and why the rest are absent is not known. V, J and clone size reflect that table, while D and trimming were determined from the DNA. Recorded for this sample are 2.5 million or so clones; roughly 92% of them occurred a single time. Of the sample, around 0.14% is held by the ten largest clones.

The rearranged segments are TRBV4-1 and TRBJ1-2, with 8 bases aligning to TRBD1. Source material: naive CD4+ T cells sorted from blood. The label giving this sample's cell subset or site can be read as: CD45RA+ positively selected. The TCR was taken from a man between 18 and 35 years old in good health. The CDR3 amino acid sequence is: CASSQMGQVPNYGYTF. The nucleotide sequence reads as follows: TGCGCCAGCAGCCAGATGGGACAGGTCCCAAACTATGGCTACACCTTC.